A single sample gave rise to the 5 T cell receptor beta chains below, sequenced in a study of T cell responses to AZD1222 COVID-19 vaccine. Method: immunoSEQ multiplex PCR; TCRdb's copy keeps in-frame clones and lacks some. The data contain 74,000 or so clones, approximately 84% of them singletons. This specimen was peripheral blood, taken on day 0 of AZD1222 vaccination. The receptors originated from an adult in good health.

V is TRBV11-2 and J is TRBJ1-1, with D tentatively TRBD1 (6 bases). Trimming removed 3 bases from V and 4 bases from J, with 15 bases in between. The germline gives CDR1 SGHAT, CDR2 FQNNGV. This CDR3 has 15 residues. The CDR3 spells CASSFHGGGFTEAFF. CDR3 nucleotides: TGTGCCAGCAGCTTTCATGGAGGGGGTTTCACTGAAGCTTTCTTT.

CDR3 DNA: TGTGCCAGCAGCGTAGCTACTGTTCGAGGGGGTACGCAGTATTTT. Its protein is CASSVATVRGGTQYF. The chain combines TRBV9 with TRBJ2-3; D perhaps matches TRBD1 (6 bases). This CDR3 is 15 amino acids long. The V gene lost 0 bases and the J gene lost 8 bases, with 16 bases spanning the gap. The V gene's germline CDR1 is SGDLS and CDR2 YYNGEE.

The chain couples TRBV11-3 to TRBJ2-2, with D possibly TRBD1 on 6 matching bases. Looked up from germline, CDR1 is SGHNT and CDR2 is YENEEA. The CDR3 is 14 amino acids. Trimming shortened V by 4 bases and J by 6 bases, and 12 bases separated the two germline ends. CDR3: CASSSDRQSGELFF. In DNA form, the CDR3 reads TGTGCCAGCAGCTCAGACAGGCAGTCCGGGGAGCTGTTTTTT. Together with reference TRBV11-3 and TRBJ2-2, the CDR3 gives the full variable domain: EAGVVQSPRYKIIEKKQPVAFWCNPISGHNTLYWYLQNLGQGPELLIRYENEEAVDDSQLPKDRFSAERLKGVDSTLKIQPAELGDSAVYLCASSSDRQSGELFFGEGSRLTVL.

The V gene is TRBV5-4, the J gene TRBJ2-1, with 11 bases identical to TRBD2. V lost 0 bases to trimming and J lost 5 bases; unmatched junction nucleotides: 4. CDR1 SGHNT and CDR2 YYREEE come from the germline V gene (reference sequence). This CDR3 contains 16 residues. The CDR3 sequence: CASSLAGTSGNNEQFF. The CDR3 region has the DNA TGTGCCAGCAGCTTGGCCGGGACTAGCGGTAACAATGAGCAGTTCTTC.

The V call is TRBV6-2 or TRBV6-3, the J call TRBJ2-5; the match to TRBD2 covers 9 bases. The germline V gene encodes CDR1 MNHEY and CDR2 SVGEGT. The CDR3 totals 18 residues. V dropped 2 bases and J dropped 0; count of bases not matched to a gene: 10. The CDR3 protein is CASSYPSSGGPNQETQYF. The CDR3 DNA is TGTGCCAGCAGTTACCCCAGTAGCGGGGGCCCAAACCAAGAGACCCAGTACTTC.